The rows below give T cell receptor beta chains drawn from one sample of a study of T cells after yellow fever vaccination. TCRdb passed the 5' RACE reads through MiXCR, listing each CDR3 protein once. The data contain some 340,000 distinct CDR3 sequences, about 10% of them seen just once; the ten biggest clones take up about 3.5%. Material: CD4+ T cells sorted from PBMCs, obtained 45 days after the yellow fever booster vaccination. Source of these receptors: a man younger than 35 who received the YFV17D yellow fever vaccine. CDR3s include the opening cysteine and the closing phenylalanine or tryptophan. D genes are given only for firm matches. Not all rows give a size; the values are once, few, many and, for expanded clones, a class.

- | TRBJ1-1 | few | TRBV7-9 | CATGRREAEAFF | TGTGCCACAGGGCGGAGGGAGGCTGAAGCTTTCTTT
TRBD2 | TRBJ2-1 | - | TRBV4-3 | CASSHPGEGPDEQFF | TGCGCCAGCAGCCACCCCGGGGAGGGGCCGGATGAGCAGTTCTTC
- | TRBJ1-2 | once | TRBV7-2 | CASSLDSGPYGYTF | TGTGCCAGCAGCTTAGATTCAGGGCCCTATGGCTACACCTTC
TRBD1 | TRBJ2-1 | few | TRBV25-1 | CASRDRYNEQFF | TGTGCCAGCCGGGACAGGTACAATGAGCAGTTCTTC
- | TRBJ1-1 | - | TRBV6-5 | CASSSLSGTGYTEAFF | TGTGCCAGCAGTTCTCTCTCAGGTACAGGTTATACTGAAGCTTTCTTT
TRBD1 | TRBJ2-2 | - | TRBV5-1 | CAVGRGRNTGELFF | TGCGCCGTTGGCAGGGGGCGGAACACCGGGGAGCTGTTTTTT
- | TRBJ2-5 | - | TRBV12-3/TRBV12-4 | CASRRTRQETQYF | TGTGCCAGCAGAAGGACACGCCAAGAGACCCAGTACTTC
TRBD1 | TRBJ2-5 | - | TRBV7-2 | CASSLGTGALVETQYF | TGTGCCAGCAGCTTGGGGACAGGGGCGCTAGTAGAGACCCAGTACTTC
- | TRBJ2-7 | few | TRBV7-2 | CASSLGPEIYEQYF | TGTGCCAGCAGCTTAGGTCCAGAGATTTACGAGCAGTACTTC
- | TRBJ1-3 | - | TRBV2 | CASRLRGSGNTIYF | TGTGCCAGCAGGCTCAGGGGATCTGGAAACACCATATATTTT
- | TRBJ1-1 | - | TRBV10-3 | CAISEGRPTEAFF | TGTGCCATCAGTGAAGGCAGGCCGACTGAAGCTTTCTTT
- | TRBJ1-2 | many | TRBV6-2/TRBV6-3 | CASSYGQNYGYTF | TGTGCCAGCAGTTACGGACAGAACTATGGCTACACCTTC
- | TRBJ2-3 | many | TRBV5-1 | CASSLVPDTQYF | TGCGCCAGCAGCTTGGTGCCCGATACGCAGTATTTT
TRBD1 | TRBJ2-5 | - | TRBV4-2 | CASSQGDREETQYF | TGTGCCAGCAGCCAAGGAGACAGGGAGGAGACCCAGTACTTC
TRBD1 | TRBJ2-6 | - | TRBV6-1 | CASSSGQGGAGANVLTF | TGTGCCAGCAGCTCGGGACAGGGTGGGGCTGGGGCCAACGTCCTGACTTTC
TRBD1 | TRBJ1-6 | few | TRBV6-6 | CASSLHGDRAFGSPLHF | TGTGCCAGCAGCCTACATGGGGACAGGGCGTTTGGTTCACCCCTCCACTTT
TRBD1 | TRBJ1-4 | many | TRBV6-2/TRBV6-3 | CASSGQGGKLFF | TGTGCCAGCAGCGGACAGGGCGGTAAACTGTTTTTT
- | TRBJ1-6 | - | TRBV3-1 | CASSSTGINSPLHF | TGTGCCAGCAGCTCGACAGGAATTAATTCACCCCTCCACTTT
TRBD2 | TRBJ2-6 | many | TRBV6-1 | CASSERSGGPTGANVLTF | TGTGCCAGCAGTGAACGGAGCGGGGGGCCAACTGGGGCCAACGTCCTGACTTTC
TRBD1 | TRBJ2-1 | - | TRBV28 | CASSASGTGVYNEQFF | TGTGCCAGCAGTGCTTCCGGGACAGGTGTATACAATGAGCAGTTCTTC
TRBD1 | TRBJ2-2 | - | TRBV7-7 | CASSLQDRGNGELFF | TGTGCCAGCAGCTTACAGGACAGGGGGAACGGGGAGCTGTTTTTT
- | TRBJ1-2 | - | TRBV3-1 | CASSQVSTPYLSGYTF | TGTGCCAGCAGCCAAGTTTCTACACCCTACCTATCTGGCTACACCTTC
- | TRBJ1-1 | few | TRBV2 | CASSPWGGQAEAFF | TGTGCCAGCAGTCCATGGGGGGGCCAGGCTGAAGCTTTCTTT
- | TRBJ1-2 | few | TRBV15 | CATSIQTRYGYTF | TGTGCCACCAGCATACAGACCCGCTATGGCTACACCTTC
- | TRBJ1-5 | - | TRBV12-3/TRBV12-4 | CASTLQGTIQPQHF | TGTGCCAGCACCCTCCAGGGTACAATTCAGCCCCAGCATTTT
- | TRBJ2-2 | many | TRBV5-1 | CASSLDPGDTGELFF | TGCGCCAGCAGCTTGGACCCGGGGGACACCGGGGAGCTGTTTTTT
- | TRBJ2-6 | few | TRBV12-3/TRBV12-4 | CASSLILHSGANVLTF | TGTGCCAGCAGTTTAATCTTACACTCTGGGGCCAACGTCCTGACTTTC
- | TRBJ2-2 | many | TRBV12-3/TRBV12-4 | CASSLDGNTGELFF | TGTGCCAGCAGTTTAGACGGGAACACCGGGGAGCTGTTTTTT
- | TRBJ2-7 | - | TRBV7-2 | CASTIVPQGSYEQYF | TGTGCCAGCACGATTGTCCCACAGGGATCCTACGAGCAGTACTTC
- | TRBJ2-5 | - | TRBV11-2 | CASSSSGGGQETQYF | TGTGCCAGCAGCTCCTCAGGGGGGGGACAAGAGACCCAGTACTTC
- | TRBJ1-3 | many | TRBV9 | CASSVVASSGNTIYF | TGTGCCAGCAGCGTAGTAGCTAGCTCTGGAAACACCATATATTTT